This note documents a single TCR beta chain sequence. This clonotype was observed at least ten times. Its antigen is currently not known. No base quality values were provided; no much bigger clone lies one nucleotide off. The label giving this sample's treatment or condition can be read as: live attenuated yellow fever vaccine strain. PBMCs were isolated from peripheral blood using a standard Ficoll-Paque protocol. Dynabeads CD4 and CD8 positive selection kits were used to isolate CD4 and CD8 T-cell fractions. RNA was extracted with TriZol from bulk PBMCs, CD4 and CD8 fractions, and dextramer-positive and dextramer-negative fractions. Synthesis of TCR cDNA relied on 5'RACE template switching, a step that introduced a universal primer site along with unique molecular identifiers. Priming of cDNA synthesis was performed from both the TCR alpha and TCR beta constant segments. Two PCR steps were used to amplify libraries, with sample barcodes and sequencing adapters being added in the second step. Libraries were sequenced on Illumina HiSeq 2500 (2x100 bp) or NovaSeq (2x150 bp). The original pipeline was this. MIGEC handled demultiplexing of reads and collapsing into UMI consensus sequences, while MiXCR performed V(D)J alignment. Clonotypes responding to the vaccine were identified with edgeR on replicate PBMC samples, with the criteria of FDR below 0.01 and a log2 fold change above 5 up to day 15. CD4 or CD8 identity was assigned to each bulk clonotype according to whether the clonotype was present at higher abundance in the sequenced CD4 repertoire or the sequenced CD8 repertoire. TCRdb trimmed the raw reads at Q25, called clones with MiXCR and kept productive beta chains. Each CDR3 protein gets just one entry, which takes the most common genes and DNA from the rows behind it. The V and J calls, along with clone size, are taken from TCRdb and not from the paper's own processing. The sample yields some 110,000 distinct CDR3 sequences; 7.2% were counted once. 2.5% to 3% of the sample comes from the top ten.

These data are taken from a study of T cells after yellow fever vaccination (dated by TCRdb to between 2018 and 2020). With respect to the entire study: Libraries from fractions with low cell numbers were prepared with the SMART-Seq v4 Ultra Low Input RNA kit. Two healthy male donors, one aged 18 to 29 and one aged 30 to 40 years, were included in the cohort. Blood was collected at multiple timepoints before and after primary and secondary immunization, and bulk PBMC replicates and cell subsets were isolated. To follow T-cell clones before and after both primary and booster YFV17D yellow fever vaccination, bulk TCR alpha and beta repertoires underwent longitudinal sequencing. Results the study describes overall, beyond this receptor: Only a couple of donors were included in the study, so the extent to which the findings can be generalized is limited. Computational filtering was needed because FACS-sorted repertoires could contain abundant contaminating clonotypes from the bulk population. Compared with the primary T-cell response, the secondary T-cell response was faster but weaker, reaching its peak on day 5 rather than on day 15. Most clones expanded after primary vaccination (96% of CD4 and 88% of CD8) were re-detected after the booster, suggesting that broad memory maintenance occurred. A small share of clonotypes occurred in both CD4 and CD8 compartments, likely arising from convergent recombination.

The germline ends are 18 bases apart after V is trimmed by 6 bases and J by 6 bases. The CDR3, from cysteine to phenylalanine, totals 14 residues. Kept here is only the CDR3 DNA, which spans 42 bases and is read in frame from base 1. The germline V gene gives CDR1 as MNHNS and CDR2 as SASEGT. Source: CD4+ T cells sorted from PBMCs, taken roughly 46 days after the first yellow fever vaccination. The sequence was collected from a man between 18 and 29 years old who received the YFV17D yellow fever vaccine. Recombination connected TRBV6-1 to TRBJ2-7; TRBD1 might be the D gene, on 6 matching bases. The DNA sequence is as follows: TGTGCCAGCAGAAGAACCGGGACACCGGGCGAGCAGTACTTC. This yields the protein CASRRTGTPGEQYF.